This entry concerns a single TCR beta chain. These data belong to a study of blood T cells in healthy people across ages. The junction had 5 bases not matched to a gene; V was cut back by 3 bases and J by 6 bases. CDR3 size: 14 residues. Germline CDR1 and CDR2: LGHDT and YNNKEL (reference sequence). Together with a sample-barcoded 5' primer, a J-beta primer mix was included in a second PCR lasting about 6 to 11 cycles. TCRdb fed the 5' RACE reads into MiXCR, producing one record per CDR3 protein. The table lists around 500,000 distinct CDR3 sequences, 25% to 35% of them singletons. This same sample was also part of a study on T cells of mothers and their children.

The V and J genes are TRBV3-1 and TRBJ1-2, with 9 bases matching TRBD1. Sequencing was done on a sample of blood. The sequence was collected from a boy aged 2 to 10 in good health. The chain's CDR3 is CASSQAGTGNGYTF. DNA of the CDR3: TGTGCCAGCAGCCAGGCCGGGACAGGGAATGGCTACACCTTC.